The next 10 T cell receptor beta chains were all read from a single sample in a study of chemoradiotherapy in HPV16-positive cancers. TCRdb keeps only in-frame clones here, not all; method: immunoSEQ multiplex PCR. The data show 12,000 to 15,000 clones, just over 90% seen once. Source: blood, taken from a patient who underwent chemoradiotherapy. The receptors were sampled from a human donor with HPV-associated anogenital cancer.

On this clone itself: An end of the junction differs from the germline gene, which may be a read error. This sequence joins TRBV5-6 and TRBJ1-6; D remains unclear. The CDR3 runs 13 residues. Germline values: CDR1 SGHDT, CDR2 YYEEEE. CDR3 protein: CASGLVGNSPLHF. As DNA, the CDR3 is TGTGCCAGCGGCTTAGTGGGAAATTCACCCCTCCACTTT.

The chain carries TRBV2 and TRBJ1-1, with a possible D match to TRBD1 (6 bases). Trimming cost V 5 bases and J 4 bases, with 14 bases left between them. The CDR3 sequence is 14 residues long. Germline-derived CDR1 and CDR2 are SNHLY and FYNNEI. In DNA form, the CDR3 reads TGTGCCAGCAGTACCACCAGGGGTCGCACTGAAGCTTTCTTT. Translated: CASSTTRGRTEAFF.

CDR3 coding DNA: TGTGCCAGCAGTTCTCGACAGGCTACCTACGAGCAGTACTTC. Translating it yields CASSSRQATYEQYF. V gene TRBV27 combines with J gene TRBJ2-7; maybe TRBD1 (6 bases). The CDR3 covers 14 residues. Germline CDR1 and CDR2: MNHEY and SMNVEV (reference sequence). Trimming removed 4 bases at V and 2 bases at J, with 12 bases between.

The rearrangement joins TRBV5-5 to TRBJ2-1; D not certain. Trimming removed 3 bases at V and 7 bases at J, with 8 bases between. Germline-derived CDR1 and CDR2 are SGHKS and YYEKEE (reference sequence). CDR3 length: 12 residues. The CDR3: CASSYGWNEQFF. The CDR3, as DNA: TGTGCCAGCAGCTATGGGTGGAATGAGCAGTTCTTC.

The chain couples TRBV12-5 to TRBJ2-2, with D tentatively TRBD1 (6 bases). The CDR3 is 15 amino acids. Germline V gives CDR1 LGHNT, CDR2 FRNRAP. The V end lost 3 bases, the J end lost 10 bases, and 18 bases lay between the germline ends. CDR3 nucleotides: TGTGCTAGTGGTTTCCTTCAACAGGGCGGAGCGGAGCTGTTTTTT. Amino acids: CASGFLQQGGAELFF.

The V and J genes are TRBV7-8 and TRBJ2-3, with TRBD2 matching 7 bases. Germline V gene data show CDR1 as SGHVS and CDR2 as FQNEAQ. After removal of 2 bases from V and 3 bases from J, the junction contained 8 bases not matched to a gene. There are 16 residues in the CDR3. CDR3 nucleotides: TGTGCCAGCAGCTTATGGGGCGGGGGTCAGACAGATACGCAGTATTTT. This encodes CASSLWGGGQTDTQYF.

The gene calls are TRBV6-5 and TRBJ1-1; 8 bases line up with TRBD1. This CDR3 has 14 residues. V shed 4 bases and J 5 bases; nucleotides not matched to a gene: 6. Germline values: CDR1 MNHEY, CDR2 SVGAGI. For the CDR3, the DNA is TGTGCCAGCAGTTCGACAGGGGCTAGTACTGAAGCTTTCTTT. Translating gives CASSSTGASTEAFF.

This sequence joins TRBV9 and TRBJ1-3, with TRBD1 matching over 7 bases. Per the germline V gene, CDR1 is SGDLS and CDR2 is YYNGEE. The trim removed 3 bases at V and 1 base at J, leaving 7 bases unmatched. CDR3 size: 16 residues. CDR3 protein: CASSASPTGSGNTIYF. CDR3 nucleotides: TGTGCCAGCAGCGCTAGTCCGACAGGGTCTGGAAACACCATATATTTT.

The CDR3 here is CASSGTDDSGNTIYF. Written as DNA, the CDR3 is TGCGCCAGCAGTGGGACGGACGACTCTGGAAACACCATATATTTT. J is TRBJ1-3 and V is TRBV10-2; D uncertain. This CDR3 comprises 15 residues. Germline loops: CDR1 WSHSY, CDR2 SAAADI. V shed 4 bases and J shed 0 bases, with 10 bases lying between them.

The chain carries TRBV7-6 and TRBJ1-3; TRBD1 matches at 9 bases. The length of the CDR3 is 15 residues. V gave up 5 bases and J gave up 2 bases; unmatched junction bases: 4. Germline V gene data show CDR1 as SGHVS and CDR2 as FNYEAQ. CDR3 nucleotides: TGTGCCAGCAGCGCGAGACAGGGGGCTGGAAACACCATATATTTT. Protein product: CASSARQGAGNTIYF.